These T cell receptor beta chains were read from a single sample in a study of HIV-infected children after antiretroviral therapy interruption. TCRdb processed the 3' RACE reads anew with MiXCR; each CDR3 protein has one entry. Altogether about 89,000 distinct CDR3 sequences are present, around 6.9% being singletons, with the ten largest covering 1% to 1.3%. The material was CD45RA+ CD4+ T cells from PBMCs, pooled from several time points, obtained from a donor given antiretroviral therapy, either interrupted or continuous. These receptors all stem from a pool of human donors with HIV. Each CDR3 is given with its conserved first and last residue. D genes are given only for firm matches. Rows may omit the clone size; those that give it use once, few, many or a size class.

few	TRBD1	TRBJ2-1	TRBV2	TGTGCCAGCAGCGAGGATACAGGGGCAGTTTGGAATGAGCAGTTCTTC	CASSEDTGAVWNEQFF
.	.	TRBJ1-2	TRBV7-9	TGTGCCAGCAGCCCATTGAGTGTAGGTGGCTACACCTTC	CASSPLSVGGYTF
many	TRBD1	TRBJ2-4	TRBV6-5	TGTGCCAGCAGTACCTCTGGACAGGGAAACATTCAGTACTTC	CASSTSGQGNIQYF
many	TRBD1	TRBJ1-5	TRBV30	TGTGCCTGGAGTGAGGACAGGGTCAGCAATCAGCCCCAGCATTTT	CAWSEDRVSNQPQHF
.	.	TRBJ1-1	TRBV19	TGTGCCAGTAGTATTAGGGGAGCCAACACTGAAGCTTTCTTT	CASSIRGANTEAFF
.	TRBD2	TRBJ2-7	TRBV27	TGTGCCAGCAAGAAGCGGGGGAACATTCCCTACGAGCAGTACTTC	CASKKRGNIPYEQYF
few	.	TRBJ1-1	TRBV27	TGTGCCAGCAGCCTCCTTCAGGGGCTTGAAGCTTTCTTT	CASSLLQGLEAFF
few	TRBD2	TRBJ2-5	TRBV3-1	TGTGCCAGCAGCCAAGAGAGAGGAACTAGCGGGCCGAAGGAGACCCAGTACTTC	CASSQERGTSGPKETQYF
many	.	TRBJ2-7	TRBV28	TGTGCCAGCAGTGGCCCGGGACTTGCCTACGAGCAGTACTTC	CASSGPGLAYEQYF
.	.	TRBJ2-5	TRBV10-3	TGTGCCATCAGTGAGGATGCGGGAAGGGCCCAGTACTTC	CAISEDAGRAQYF
many	TRBD1	TRBJ2-6	TRBV6-2/TRBV6-3	TGTGCCAGCAGCAGACAGGGGGGCTCTGGGGCCAACGTCCTGACTTTC	CASSRQGGSGANVLTF
many	.	TRBJ2-1	TRBV25-1	TGTGCCAGCAGTGAAACAGGCGCTTGGCAGTTCTTC	CASSETGAWQFF
many	TRBD2	TRBJ2-5	TRBV12-5	TGTGCTAGTGGTTTGGTATTATTAGCGGGAGTTCGAGAGACCCAGTACTTC	CASGLVLLAGVRETQYF
many	TRBD2	TRBJ2-3	TRBV20-1	TGCAGTGCCAGGGCTAGCGGACTTAGCACAGATACGCAGTATTTT	CSARASGLSTDTQYF
many	TRBD1	TRBJ2-1	TRBV12-3/TRBV12-4	TGTGCCAGCACCTCTACCCGGGACAGGGACAATGAGCAGTTCTTC	CASTSTRDRDNEQFF
.	TRBD1	TRBJ2-3	TRBV29-1	TGCAGCGTTGGACAGGGGACAGATACGCAGTATTTT	CSVGQGTDTQYF
few	TRBD1	TRBJ2-5	TRBV10-2	TGCGCCAGCAGTGAACAGGGGGCCCAGACCCAGTACTTC	CASSEQGAQTQYF
many	TRBD1	TRBJ1-1	TRBV27	TGTGCCAGCACTCGATTACAGGGGAGCACTGAAGCTTTCTTT	CASTRLQGSTEAFF
many	.	TRBJ1-1	TRBV6-5	TGTGCCAGCAGTCCGAGGATGAACACTGAAGCTTTCTTT	CASSPRMNTEAFF
.	.	TRBJ1-2	TRBV18	TGTGCCAGCTCACCCCGAGCAGGGGCTGATGGCTACACCTTC	CASSPRAGADGYTF
many	.	TRBJ1-2	TRBV3-1	TGTGCCAGCAGCCAAGAGGGGATGAGCGGGAATCATGGCTACACCTTC	CASSQEGMSGNHGYTF
many	.	TRBJ2-3	TRBV5-1	TGCGCCAGCAGCTTGGTTGCGGCTTCAGATACGCAGTATTTT	CASSLVAASDTQYF
many	TRBD2	TRBJ2-7	TRBV19	TGTGCCAGTAGTATAGCGGCTAGCGGGAGGGCCTTCTCCTACGAGCAGTACTTC	CASSIAASGRAFSYEQYF
many	.	TRBJ1-1	TRBV5-6	TGTGCCAGCAGCTTGGGGGCTGAAGCTTTCTTT	CASSLGAEAFF
many	TRBD1	TRBJ2-1	TRBV18	TGTGCCAGCTCATCCCGGGACAGGGACAATGAGCAGTTCTTC	CASSSRDRDNEQFF
many	.	TRBJ2-3	TRBV20-1	TGCAGTGCTAGCGACAGAGGCCCACTCGATACGCAGTATTTT	CSASDRGPLDTQYF
many	.	TRBJ1-4	TRBV12-3/TRBV12-4	TGTGCCAGCAGTTTAGTCCCTGGCCGGGGTATGGGAAAACTGTTTTTT	CASSLVPGRGMGKLFF
many	.	TRBJ1-3	TRBV2	TGTGCCAGCAGTGAAGTACTCGGGTCGCCGATACCTTCTGGAAACACCATATATTTT	CASSEVLGSPIPSGNTIYF
many	.	TRBJ1-2	TRBV19	TGTGCCAGTAACAGGGTAGGATTCTATGGCTACACCTTC	CASNRVGFYGYTF
many	TRBD2	TRBJ2-1	TRBV7-2	TGTGCCAGCAGCCCGACCAGAGCTAGCGGTGAGCAGTTCTTC	CASSPTRASGEQFF
many	.	TRBJ1-1	TRBV6-5	TGTGCCAGCAGCCACAACACTGAAGCTTTCTTT	CASSHNTEAFF
medium-sized	TRBD2	TRBJ2-1	TRBV2	TGTGCCAGCAGAGGTGGTATAGCGGGGGGCCTGAATGAGCAGTTCTTC	CASRGGIAGGLNEQFF
.	.	TRBJ2-7	TRBV7-2	TGTGCCAGCAGTCCGAAACTAACGGGGGACCATTACGAGCAGTACTTC	CASSPKLTGDHYEQYF
many	.	TRBJ1-1	TRBV7-2	TGTGCCAGCAGCTTCGGCATAGGACAGGAAGCTTTCTTT	CASSFGIGQEAFF
many	TRBD2	TRBJ2-7	TRBV2	TGTGCCAGCATCGTGCGTGGGACTAGAAATTTGTACGAGCAGTACTTC	CASIVRGTRNLYEQYF
many	.	TRBJ1-4	TRBV20-1	TGCAGTGCTGCCCGGAGCCGCATACAGGGTGTCAGTGAAAAACTGTTTTTT	CSAARSRIQGVSEKLFF
few	TRBD1	TRBJ1-1	TRBV7-3	TGTGCCAGCAGCCCAAAGGACAGGACAAACGAAGCTTTCTTT	CASSPKDRTNEAFF
many	TRBD2	TRBJ2-2	TRBV16	TGTGCCAGCAGCCAGGGACTAGCGCCGAACACCGGGGAGCTGTTTTTT	CASSQGLAPNTGELFF
many	TRBD2	TRBJ2-1	TRBV3-1	TGTGCCAGCAGCCGACGGGGGGGCCGGGATGAGCAGTTCTTC	CASSRRGGRDEQFF
many	.	TRBJ2-3	TRBV4-1	TGCGCCAGCAGCCAAGATATCGGGGACACAGATACGCAGTATTTT	CASSQDIGDTDTQYF
many	.	TRBJ1-2	TRBV3-1	TGTGCCAGCAGCCAAGATGGTGCACTGAGCTATGGCTACACCTTC	CASSQDGALSYGYTF
many	.	TRBJ1-6	TRBV6-5	TGTGCCAGCAGCGTAACGGACAGTAGTTCACCCCTCCACTTT	CASSVTDSSSPLHF